The sequence of this T cell receptor beta chain was determined in a study of B cell selection in AIRE deficiency. Regarding the study as a whole: Patient Tconv cells held about 30% of Treg sequences shared by healthy donors. With only TCRbeta sequenced, 35% to 45% of shared healthy Treg sequences overlapped Tconv.

Regulatory T cells were sorted as CD4+CD25hiCD127low/negative. The CDR3 spans 12 residues. The trim removed 3 bases at V and 17 bases at J, leaving 7 bases unmatched. The germline V gene encodes CDR1 MDHEN and CDR2 SYDVKM. This table comes from immunoSEQ multiplex PCR, and its TCRdb copy is limited to in-frame clones, with some not included. The table records approximately 24,000 clones, 92% of them present only once. This clone was counted once. What it binds is not known. The V and J genes are TRBV28 and TRBJ1-6; 7 bases fit TRBD1. The sequencing sample was made of CD4+CD25+ Tregs sorted from PBMCs. The clonotype was recovered from a human donor in good health. The CDR3 DNA reads as TGTGCCAGCAGTTTGGAGGGAGGGGGCGTCCACTTT. As protein: CASSLEGGGVHF.